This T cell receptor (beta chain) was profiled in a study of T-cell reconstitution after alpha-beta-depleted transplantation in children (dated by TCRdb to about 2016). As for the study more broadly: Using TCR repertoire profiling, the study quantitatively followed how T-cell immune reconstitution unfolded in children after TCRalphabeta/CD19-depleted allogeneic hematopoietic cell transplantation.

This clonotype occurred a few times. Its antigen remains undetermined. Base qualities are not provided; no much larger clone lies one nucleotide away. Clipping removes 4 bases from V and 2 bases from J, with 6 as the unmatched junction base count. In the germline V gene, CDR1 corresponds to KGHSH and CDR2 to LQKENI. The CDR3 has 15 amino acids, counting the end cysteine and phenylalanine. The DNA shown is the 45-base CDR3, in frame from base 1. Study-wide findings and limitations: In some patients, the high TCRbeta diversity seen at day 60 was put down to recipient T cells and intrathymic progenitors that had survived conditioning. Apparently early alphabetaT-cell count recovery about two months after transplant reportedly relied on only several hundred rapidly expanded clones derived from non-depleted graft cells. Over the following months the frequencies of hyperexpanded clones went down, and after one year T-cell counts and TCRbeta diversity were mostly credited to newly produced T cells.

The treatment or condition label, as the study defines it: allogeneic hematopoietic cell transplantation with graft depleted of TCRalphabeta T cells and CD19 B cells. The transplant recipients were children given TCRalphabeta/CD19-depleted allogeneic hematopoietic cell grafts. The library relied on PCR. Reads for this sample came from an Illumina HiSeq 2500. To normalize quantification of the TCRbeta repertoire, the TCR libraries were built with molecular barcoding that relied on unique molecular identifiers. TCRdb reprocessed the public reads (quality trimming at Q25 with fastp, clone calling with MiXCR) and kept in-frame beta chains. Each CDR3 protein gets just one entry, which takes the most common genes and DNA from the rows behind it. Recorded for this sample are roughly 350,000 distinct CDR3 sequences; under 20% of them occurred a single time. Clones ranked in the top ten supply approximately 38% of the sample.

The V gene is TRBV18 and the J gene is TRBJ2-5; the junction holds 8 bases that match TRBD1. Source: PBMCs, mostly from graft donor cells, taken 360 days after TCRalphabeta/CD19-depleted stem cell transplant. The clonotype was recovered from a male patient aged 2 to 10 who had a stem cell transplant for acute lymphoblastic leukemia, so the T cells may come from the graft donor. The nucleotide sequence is TGTGCCAGCTCACTGAATACAGGGGGGCAAGAGACCCAGTACTTC. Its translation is CASSLNTGGQETQYF.